One sample yielded the 23 T cell receptor beta chains listed below, sequenced in a study of neurological immune-mediated disorders. TCRdb independently ran MiXCR on the 5' RACE reads; one entry per CDR3 protein. The profile shows 25,000 to 35,000 distinct CDR3 sequences, under 6% of them singletons. The sample consisted of PBMCs. These receptors originate from a young man in good health.

This clonotype was detected ten times or more. The chain is built from TRBV5-1 and TRBJ1-1; D unclear. Germline lookup yields CDR1 SGHRS and CDR2 YFSETQ. Trimming shortened V by 0 bases and J by 4 bases, and 10 bases separated the two germline ends. There are 14 residues in the CDR3. The CDR3 region has the DNA TGCGCCAGCAGCTTGGGGGAGCCGGGCACTGAAGCTTTCTTT. Residues: CASSLGEPGTEAFF.

This clonotype has ten or more counts. The chain uses TRBV6-5 and TRBJ2-7, with 7 bases aligning to TRBD1. The CDR3 loop spans 14 amino acids. V lost 4 bases, J lost 1 base, and 4 bases stayed unmatched. From germline, CDR1 is MNHEY and CDR2 SVGAGI. The CDR3 region has the DNA TGTGCCAGCAGTTGGGTGGGACAGTCCTACGAGCAGTACTTC. This sequence encodes CASSWVGQSYEQYF.

This clonotype has ten or more counts. The chain couples TRBV7-9 to TRBJ2-7; 9 bases are a match to TRBD1. This CDR3 region has 13 residues. Germline V gene sequence: CDR1 SEHNR, CDR2 FQNEAQ (reference sequence). J gave up 5 bases and V 3 bases, and 2 bases lay outside the gene matches. The CDR3 protein is CASSFTGGNEQYF. The CDR3 coding sequence is TGTGCCAGCAGCTTCACAGGGGGCAACGAGCAGTACTTC.

This clonotype is termed medium-sized. This rearrangement joins TRBV5-6 to TRBJ2-7; no reliable D call. This CDR3 comprises 11 residues. The germline V gene encodes CDR1 SGHDT and CDR2 YYEEEE. Trimming took 5 bases from V and 3 from J, leaving 6 bases between them. Here the CDR3 reads CASSSSYEQYF. Written as DNA, the CDR3 is TGTGCCAGCAGTTCTAGCTACGAGCAGTACTTC.

This clonotype was detected ten times or more. This chain connects TRBV5-1 to TRBJ1-2; no definite D call. The CDR3 is made up of 13 amino acids. The germline CDR1 and CDR2 sequences are SGHRS and YFSETQ. The ends were cut back, 5 bases at V and 3 bases at J, with 11 bases in the middle. The CDR3 is CASSYGGYYGYTF. The CDR3 bases are TGCGCCAGCAGTTATGGAGGGTACTATGGCTACACCTTC.

This clonotype was counted many times. DNA for the CDR3: TGCAGTGCTAGAGATTTTAAGCGGGGGGGCGTCCGGGAGACCCAGTACTTC. This sequence encodes CSARDFKRGGVRETQYF. V and J are TRBV20-1 and TRBJ2-5; 10 nucleotides line up with TRBD2. The CDR3 has 17 residues. V gave up 0 bases and J gave up 5 bases; unmatched junction bases: 12. Germline loops: CDR1 DFQATT, CDR2 SNEGSKA (reference sequence).

This clonotype was seen repeatedly, ten times or more. This chain links TRBV29-1 with TRBJ1-3, with D possibly matching TRBD1 (6 bases). This CDR3 has 13 amino acids. Looked up from germline, CDR1 is SQVTM and CDR2 is ANQGSEA. V lost 4 bases and J 2 bases, leaving 9 bases between the germline ends. The CDR3 sequence: CSVAGGPGNTIYF. The CDR3 DNA follows: TGCAGCGTTGCCGGGGGGCCTGGAAACACCATATATTTT.

This clonotype has a count of ten or more. The chain recombines TRBV6-4 with TRBJ2-2; no reliable D call. The CDR3 extends over 13 amino acids. V was pared by 3 bases and J by 6 bases, with 8 bases between. Germline values: CDR1 MRHNA, CDR2 SNTAGT. This CDR3 is CASSDSFSGELFF. The CDR3 DNA reads as TGTGCCAGCAGTGATAGTTTCTCCGGGGAGCTGTTTTTT.

This clonotype showed up many times. V gene TRBV3-1 combines with J gene TRBJ1-6, with 7 bases fitting TRBD1. Germline V gene data show CDR1 as LGHDT and CDR2 as YNNKEL (reference sequence). The ends lost 1 base at V and 7 bases at J; junction bases unmatched: 4. The CDR3 length is 15 residues. Here the CDR3 reads CASSQVAGQNSPLHF. DNA for the CDR3: TGTGCCAGCAGCCAAGTCGCGGGACAGAATTCACCCCTCCACTTT.

This clonotype was observed many times. The V and J genes are TRBV4-3 and TRBJ1-4, with D uncertain. The V gene's germline CDR1 is LGHNA and CDR2 YSLEER. V was clipped by 0 bases and J by 11 bases, with 19 bases between them. The CDR3 sequence is 16 residues long. CDR3 sequence (DNA): TGCGCCAGCAGCCAAGATTTCCAGGCGGCCCCCGGGAAACTGTTTTTT. Translating it yields CASSQDFQAAPGKLFF.

This clonotype was found many times. The V and J genes are TRBV20-1 and TRBJ1-4; D unresolved. Deletions cut 6 bases from V and 5 bases from J, with 4 bases between. This CDR3 has 10 amino acids. Germline CDR1 and CDR2: DFQATT and SNEGSKA (reference sequence). CDR3 region: CSAENEKLFF. DNA of the CDR3: TGCAGTGCGGAGAATGAAAAACTGTTTTTT.

This clonotype was detected many times. This sequence joins TRBV12-3 or TRBV12-4 and TRBJ1-1; 7 bases match TRBD1. The CDR3 has 15 amino acids. Losses at the gene ends were 4 bases for V and 6 bases for J; bases not matched to a gene: 11. This chain's CDR3 is CASSSGGRNPAEAFF. The CDR3 nucleotides are TGTGCCAGCAGTTCAGGGGGAAGAAATCCCGCTGAAGCTTTCTTT.

This clonotype has a count of ten or more. This rearrangement joins TRBV9 to TRBJ1-5; 7 bases match TRBD1. CDR1 and CDR2 (germline): SGDLS, YYNGEE. V shed 4 bases and J 2 bases; nucleotides not matched to a gene: 9. The CDR3 is 16 residues long. In DNA, the CDR3 is TGTGCCAGCAGCTCAGGGGGGGGCTCCGGCAATCAGCCCCAGCATTTT. Its translation is CASSSGGGSGNQPQHF.

This clonotype has a count of ten or more. The rearrangement joins TRBV9 to TRBJ1-1; possibly TRBD1 for D (5 bases). The CDR3 totals 15 residues. The V end was cut by 3 bases, the J end by 2 bases, with 14 bases between. Germline CDR1 and CDR2: SGDLS and YYNGEE. The CDR3 protein is CASSAFGGGNTEAFF. The CDR3, as DNA: TGTGCCAGCAGCGCTTTCGGGGGGGGAAACACTGAAGCTTTCTTT. Based on the CDR3 plus reference TRBV9 and TRBJ1-1, the full variable domain is DSGVTQTPKHLITATGQRVTLRCSPRSGDLSVYWYQQSLDQGLQFLIQYYNGEERAKGNILERFSAQQFPDLHSELNLSSLELGDSALYFCASSAFGGGNTEAFFGQGTRLTVV.

Comments on this clonotype: One end of the junction fails to match germline, which may point to a read error. J is TRBJ1-1 and V is TRBV7-7; D is ambiguous. The CDR3 is made up of 13 amino acids. Germline V CDR1 and CDR2: SSHAT, FNYEAQ (reference sequence). The DNA for the CDR3 is TGTGCTAGCAGCTTAACACAGAACACTGAAGCTTTCTTT. Translated: CASSLTQNTEAFF.

This clonotype came up many times. This chain links TRBV7-9 with TRBJ2-5; 9 bases line up with TRBD2. The length of the CDR3 is 16 residues. V lost 4 bases to trimming and J lost 3 bases; unmatched junction nucleotides: 9. Germline V gene lookup returns CDR1 SEHNR and CDR2 FQNEAQ (reference sequence). The CDR3 bases are TGTGCCAGCAGCTCCAGGTCTAGCGGGACTGAAGAGACCCAGTACTTC. Translating gives CASSSRSSGTEETQYF.

This clonotype has ten or more counts. J is TRBJ2-7 and V is TRBV5-1, with TRBD1 as a possible D gene (7 bases). CDR3 length: 15 amino acids. Germline CDR1 reads SGHRS; CDR2 reads YFSETQ. V lost 4 bases and J lost 4, with 18 bases in between. The CDR3 loop is CASSARGTDVYEQYF. DNA for the CDR3: TGCGCCAGCAGCGCTCGGGGGACAGACGTTTACGAGCAGTACTTC.

This clonotype was counted at least ten times. J is TRBJ2-6 and V is TRBV15; D gene ambiguous. The V and J ends lost 4 bases and 2 bases respectively, with 9 bases between them. CDR3 length equals 15 residues. CDR1 and CDR2 (germline): LNHNV, YYDKDF (reference sequence). This CDR3 reads CATSTRGPGANVLTF. The DNA of the CDR3 is TGTGCCACCAGCACCCGAGGTCCTGGGGCCAACGTCCTGACTTTC. Drawing the rest from reference TRBV15 and TRBJ2-6, the complete variable domain is DAMVIQNPRYQVTQFGKPVTLSCSQTLNHNVMYWYQQKSSQAPKLLFHYYDKDFNNEADTPDNFQSRRPNTSFCFLDIRSPGLGDTAMYLCATSTRGPGANVLTFGAGSRLTVL.

This clonotype was seen at least ten times. This rearrangement joins TRBV9 to TRBJ1-5, with no clear D. This CDR3 is built from 14 residues. Per the germline V gene, CDR1 is SGDLS and CDR2 is YYNGEE. Trimming removed 4 bases from V and 2 bases from J, with 10 bases in between. This CDR3 is CASSPDLGNQPQHF. The CDR3 nucleotides are TGTGCCAGCAGCCCGGATTTGGGCAATCAGCCCCAGCATTTT. Full variable domain (missing parts from reference TRBV9 and TRBJ1-5): DSGVTQTPKHLITATGQRVTLRCSPRSGDLSVYWYQQSLDQGLQFLIQYYNGEERAKGNILERFSAQQFPDLHSELNLSSLELGDSALYFCASSPDLGNQPQHFGDGTRLSIL.

There are many counts of this clonotype. In nucleotides, the CDR3 is TGTGCCAGCAGTTACGAGGGACAGGGAATGGGTAATTCACCCCTCCACTTT. Protein product: CASSYEGQGMGNSPLHF. The chain recombines TRBV6-5 with TRBJ1-6; 9 nucleotides match TRBD1. Germline V lookup: CDR1 MNHEY, CDR2 SVGAGI. The CDR3 totals 17 residues. Unmatched junction bases numbered 8, after V lost 2 bases and J lost 6 bases.

This clonotype was observed many times. V and J are TRBV12-3 or TRBV12-4 and TRBJ1-6; perhaps TRBD1 as D (5 bases). Trimming took 5 bases from V and 7 from J, leaving 18 bases between them. CDR3 length equals 16 residues. DNA for the CDR3: TGTGCCAGCAGTGACAACCCCGGGACGGTGAATTCACCCCTCCACTTT. Residues: CASSDNPGTVNSPLHF.

This clonotype showed up many times. The V call is TRBV20-1, the J call TRBJ2-3; TRBD1 might be the D (7 bases). The CDR3 has 12 amino acids. The germline V and J ends were trimmed by 6 bases and 6 bases, with 13 bases remaining between them. CDR1 is DFQATT and CDR2 is SNEGSKA in the germline V gene (reference sequence). In nucleotides, the CDR3 is TGCAGTGCCAGTCCAGGGGGGGATACGCAGTATTTT. Its translation: CSASPGGDTQYF.

The table lists this clonotype with many counts. The chain joins TRBV7-9 to TRBJ1-1; no definite D call. The length of the CDR3 is 15 residues. Trimming took 2 bases from V and 0 from J, leaving 10 bases between them. Germline-derived CDR1 and CDR2 are SEHNR and FQNEAQ (reference sequence). CDR3 in amino acids: CASSLPTHLNTEAFF. For the CDR3, the DNA is TGTGCCAGCAGCTTACCCACACACTTGAACACTGAAGCTTTCTTT.